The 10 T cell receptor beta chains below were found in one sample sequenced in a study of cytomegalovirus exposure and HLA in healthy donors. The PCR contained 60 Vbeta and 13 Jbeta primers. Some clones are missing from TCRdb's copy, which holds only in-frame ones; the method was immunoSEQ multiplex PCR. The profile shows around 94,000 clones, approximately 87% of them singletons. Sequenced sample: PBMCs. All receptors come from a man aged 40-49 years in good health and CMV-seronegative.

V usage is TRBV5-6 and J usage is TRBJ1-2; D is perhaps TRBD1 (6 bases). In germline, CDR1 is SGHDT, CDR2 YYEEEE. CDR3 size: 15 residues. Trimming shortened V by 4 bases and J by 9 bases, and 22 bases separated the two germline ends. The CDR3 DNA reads TGTGCCAGCAGCCCCTCACACAGGGACCTATTTCGCTACACCTTC. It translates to CASSPSHRDLFRYTF.

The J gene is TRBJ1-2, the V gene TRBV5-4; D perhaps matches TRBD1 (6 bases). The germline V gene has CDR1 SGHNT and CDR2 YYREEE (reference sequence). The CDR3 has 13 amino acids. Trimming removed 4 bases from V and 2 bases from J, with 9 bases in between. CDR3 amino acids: CASSEDRNYGYTF. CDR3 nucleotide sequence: TGTGCCAGCAGCGAAGACAGGAACTATGGCTACACCTTC.

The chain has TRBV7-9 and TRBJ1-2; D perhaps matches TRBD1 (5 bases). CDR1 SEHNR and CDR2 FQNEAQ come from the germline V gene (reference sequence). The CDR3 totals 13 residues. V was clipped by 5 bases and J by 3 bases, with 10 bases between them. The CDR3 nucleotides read TGTGCCAGCAGCGCGACAGATTACTATGGCTACACCTTC. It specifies CASSATDYYGYTF.

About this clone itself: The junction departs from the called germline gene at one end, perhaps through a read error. The CDR3 DNA is TGTGCTAGCAGCTTAGGGTCGCGAGGGGGATCAGATACGCAGTATTTT. It translates to CASSLGSRGGSDTQYF. This rearrangement joins TRBV7-7 to TRBJ2-3; a weak D match, TRBD1 (6 bases). This CDR3 spans 16 amino acids. Germline loops: CDR1 SSHAT, CDR2 FNYEAQ (reference sequence).

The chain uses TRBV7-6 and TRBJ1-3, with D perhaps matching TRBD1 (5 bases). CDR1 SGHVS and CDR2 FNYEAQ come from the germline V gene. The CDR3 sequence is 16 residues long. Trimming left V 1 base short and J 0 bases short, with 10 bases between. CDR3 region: CASSLVAGLSGNTIYF. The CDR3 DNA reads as TGTGCCAGCAGCTTAGTGGCGGGACTCTCTGGAAACACCATATATTTT.

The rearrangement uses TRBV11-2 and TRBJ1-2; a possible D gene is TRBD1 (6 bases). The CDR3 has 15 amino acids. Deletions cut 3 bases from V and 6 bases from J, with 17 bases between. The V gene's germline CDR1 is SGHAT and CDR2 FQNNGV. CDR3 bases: TGTGCCAGCAGCTTTAGGGGGTCCCCAGAAAATGGCTACACCTTC. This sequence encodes CASSFRGSPENGYTF.

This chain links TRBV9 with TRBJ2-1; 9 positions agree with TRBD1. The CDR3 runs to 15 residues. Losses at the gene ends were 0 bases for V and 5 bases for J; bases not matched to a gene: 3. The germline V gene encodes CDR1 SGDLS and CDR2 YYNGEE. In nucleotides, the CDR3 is TGTGCCAGCAGCGTAGGGACAGGGGACAACAATGAGCAGTTCTTC. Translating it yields CASSVGTGDNNEQFF.

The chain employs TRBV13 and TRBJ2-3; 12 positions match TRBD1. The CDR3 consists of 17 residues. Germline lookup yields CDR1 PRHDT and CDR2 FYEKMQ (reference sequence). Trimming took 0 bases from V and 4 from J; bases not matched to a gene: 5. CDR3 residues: CASSLGWGQGAPDTQYF. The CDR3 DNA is TGTGCCAGCAGCTTAGGTTGGGGACAGGGGGCCCCAGATACGCAGTATTTT. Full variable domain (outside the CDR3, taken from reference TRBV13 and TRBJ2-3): AAGVIQSPRHLIKEKRETATLKCYPIPRHDTVYWYQQGPGQDPQFLISFYEKMQSDKGSIPDRFSAQQFSDYHSELNMSSLELGDSALYFCASSLGWGQGAPDTQYFGPGTRLTVL.

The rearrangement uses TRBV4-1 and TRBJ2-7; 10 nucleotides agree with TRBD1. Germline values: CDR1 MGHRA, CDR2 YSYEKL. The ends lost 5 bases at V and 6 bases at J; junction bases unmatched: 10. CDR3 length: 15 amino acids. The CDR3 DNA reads TGCGCCAGCAGCGGGGGGACAGGGGAAACCCCCGAGCAGTACTTC. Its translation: CASSGGTGETPEQYF.

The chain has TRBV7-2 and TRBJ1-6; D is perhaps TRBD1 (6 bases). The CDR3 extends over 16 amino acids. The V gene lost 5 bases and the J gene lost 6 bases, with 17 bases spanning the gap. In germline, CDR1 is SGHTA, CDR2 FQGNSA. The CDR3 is CASSLNPGHFNSPLHF. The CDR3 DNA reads TGTGCCAGCAGCCTGAATCCGGGACATTTTAATTCACCCCTCCACTTT. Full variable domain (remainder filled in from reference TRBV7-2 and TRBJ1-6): GAGVSQSPSNKVTEKGKDVELRCDPISGHTALYWYRQSLGQGLEFLIYFQGNSAPDKSGLPSDRFSAERTGGSVSTLTIQRTQQEDSAVYLCASSLNPGHFNSPLHFGNGTRLTVT.